What follows is one T cell receptor beta chain and its context. No antigen is known for it. From germline, CDR1 is SGHVS and CDR2 FQNEAQ. V lost 2 bases to trimming and J lost 0 bases, with 11 bases between them. The CDR3 is made up of 16 amino acids. Preparation of the TCRbeta library was carried out with unique molecular identifiers. TCRdb called the PCR reads again in MiXCR, with one record for every CDR3 protein. The table records hundreds of thousands of distinct CDR3 sequences, about 10% of them present only once. This sample is drawn from a study of T-cell reconstitution after alpha-beta-depleted transplantation in children. Study findings and constraints: Newly made T cells mostly supplied T-cell counts and diversity one year after transplant.

The gene calls are TRBV7-8 and TRBJ2-1; D may be TRBD1 (6 bases). The sequence came from a child under 10 years old with inherited bone marrow failure, due to receive a stem cell transplant. The specimen comprised PBMCs, sampled before TCRalphabeta/CD19-depleted stem cell transplant. CDR3 sequence (DNA): TGTGCCAGCAGCTTATTTACAGGGCCCTCCTACAATGAGCAGTTCTTC. It yields the protein CASSLFTGPSYNEQFF.